A single sample is the source of the 17 T cell receptor beta chains below, sequenced in a study of post-analysis software for immune sequencing data. Study results and caveats: In patients, TRBV5-6, TRBV5-1 and TRBV20-1 belonged to four or five TRBV segments found more frequently than in controls.

These receptors' antigens are unknown. The TCR beta cDNA libraries carried unique molecular identifiers. TCRdb ran MiXCR on the PCR reads and lists one entry per CDR3 protein. The sample has some 890,000 distinct CDR3 sequences; approximately 50% are singletons. Sequences were obtained from blood. The source of these receptors is a girl aged 10-17 years with multiple sclerosis.

This clonotype was found a few times. This chain links TRBV5-1 with TRBJ2-3, with 13 bases aligning to TRBD2. The CDR3 has 19 amino acids. Losses at the gene ends were 4 bases for V and 4 bases for J; bases not matched to a gene: 15. Germline CDR1 is SGHRS and CDR2 is YFSETQ. CDR3 loop: CASSPRGLAGSAWSDTQYF. The CDR3 DNA follows: TGCGCCAGCAGCCCAAGGGGACTAGCGGGATCCGCCTGGTCAGATACGCAGTATTTT.

J is TRBJ2-7 and V is TRBV19; tentative D call: TRBD1 (6 bases). Germline assignment: CDR1 LNHDA and CDR2 SQIVND (reference sequence). Trimming removed 4 bases at V and 1 base at J, with 17 bases between. CDR3 length: 16 amino acids. CDR3 in DNA: TGTGCCAGTAGTACCCGTCGGGCAGGGGTTTCCTACGAGCAGTACTTC. Translating gives CASSTRRAGVSYEQYF. Drawing the rest from reference TRBV19 and TRBJ2-7, the complete variable domain is DGGITQSPKYLFRKEGQNVTLSCEQNLNHDAMYWYRQDPGQGLRLIYYSQIVNDFQKGDIAEGYSVSREKKESFPLTVTSAQKNPTAFYLCASSTRRAGVSYEQYFGPGTRLTVT.

The V and J genes are TRBV20-1 and TRBJ2-7; 8 bases align to TRBD2. Unmatched junction bases numbered 2, after V lost 3 bases and J lost 4 bases. This CDR3 has 12 amino acids. Germline V lookup: CDR1 DFQATT, CDR2 SNEGSKA (reference sequence). The chain's CDR3 is CSARVAGYEQYF. CDR3 in DNA: TGCAGTGCTAGGGTAGCGGGGTACGAGCAGTACTTC.

This clonotype was counted a few times. The chain uses TRBV29-1 and TRBJ1-2; a possible D gene is TRBD1 (5 bases). The V end lost 1 base, the J end lost 3 bases, and 9 bases lay between the germline ends. The CDR3 consists of 13 residues. Germline V gene data show CDR1 as SQVTM and CDR2 as ANQGSEA. Written as DNA, the CDR3 is TGCAGCGTTGAAGCACAGGAGTACTATGGCTACACCTTC. Its protein product is CSVEAQEYYGYTF.

The rearrangement links TRBV5-1 to TRBJ1-1; D is perhaps TRBD1 (5 bases). CDR3 length: 17 amino acids. V was cut by 4 bases and J by 3 bases, with 22 bases left in between. CDR1 and CDR2 (germline): SGHRS, YFSETQ. CDR3 in DNA: TGCGCCAGCAGCCTGATTGGGGAGGGGTCGCGGGACACTGAAGCTTTCTTT. Translating gives CASSLIGEGSRDTEAFF.

V and J are TRBV6-1 and TRBJ1-4, with 9 bases fitting TRBD1. The CDR3 is 17 residues long. Trimming at V came to 5 bases and at J to 7 bases, leaving 14 bases not matched to a gene. CDR1 and CDR2 from the germline V gene are MNHNS and SASEGT. The CDR3 DNA is TGTGCCAGCAGTCGATCCCCGCCCGGGACAGGGAGTGAAAAACTGTTTTTT. Translating gives CASSRSPPGTGSEKLFF.

V is TRBV6-6 and J is TRBJ1-5, with D maybe TRBD1 (5 bases). The CDR3 is 15 amino acids. Germline lookup yields CDR1 MNHNY and CDR2 SVGAGI (reference sequence). The germline V and J ends were trimmed by 0 bases and 4 bases, with 10 bases remaining between them. CDR3 sequence: CASSYSGLSNQPQHF. For the CDR3, the DNA is TGTGCCAGCAGTTACTCGGGGCTCTCAAATCAGCCCCAGCATTTT.

The chain has TRBV6-5 and TRBJ2-5; TRBD1 is a possible D gene (5 bases). TRBJ2-7 explains the end of the DNA better; the J call may be wrong. The CDR3 spans 13 residues. The germline V gene encodes CDR1 MNHEY and CDR2 SVGAGI. The CDR3 nucleotides are TGTGCCAGCTTAAGACAGATCCCCTACGAGCAGTACTTC. Translated, it gives CASLRQIPYEQYF.

This clonotype showed up just once. An end of the junction does not agree with germline; a read error may underlie this. The chain joins TRBV4-1 to TRBJ1-2, with D possibly matching TRBD1 (5 bases). Germline V gene data show CDR1 as MGHRA and CDR2 as YSYEKL. The CDR3 is 13 residues long. CDR3 DNA: TGCGCCAGTAGCCAGACCCTCAGGGAGGTCTACACCTTC. This translates into CASSQTLREVYTF.

This rearrangement joins TRBV20-1 to TRBJ2-1; no clear D. Trimming left V 0 bases short and J 0 bases short, with 9 bases between. From germline, CDR1 is DFQATT and CDR2 SNEGSKA (reference sequence). The CDR3 contains 15 residues. CDR3 protein: CSARDLGSSYNEQFF. CDR3 sequence (DNA): TGCAGTGCTAGAGATCTCGGCAGCTCCTACAATGAGCAGTTCTTC.

The J gene is TRBJ2-1, the V gene TRBV20-1; TRBD2 aligns across 7 bases. The CDR3 length is 13 residues. V gave up 3 bases and J gave up 4 bases; unmatched junction bases: 3. The V gene's germline CDR1 is DFQATT and CDR2 SNEGSKA (reference sequence). The CDR3 sequence: CSASLAVYNEQFF. Here the CDR3 DNA reads TGCAGTGCTAGCCTAGCGGTATACAATGAGCAGTTCTTC.

This clonotype was seen only a few times. This CDR3 reads CASSQAESHNEQYF. The CDR3 DNA sequence: TGTGCCAGCAGCCAAGCTGAGAGTCACAACGAGCAGTACTTC. The V and J genes are TRBV4-2 and TRBJ2-5; no reliable D call. The tail of the sequence fits TRBJ2-7 better, so the J call may be wrong. This CDR3 is built from 14 residues. Germline values: CDR1 LGHNA, CDR2 YNFKEQ.

This clonotype was seen more than once but under ten times. This sequence joins TRBV20-1 and TRBJ2-3; D remains ambiguous. Germline CDR1 is DFQATT and CDR2 is SNEGSKA (reference sequence). V lost 4 bases to trimming and J lost 3 bases, with 5 bases between them. The CDR3 is 11 amino acids. Here the CDR3 DNA reads TGCAGTGCTACCTTAACAGATACGCAGTATTTT. This sequence encodes CSATLTDTQYF.

The genes are TRBV5-1 and TRBJ2-5; TRBD2 is a possible D gene (6 bases). The CDR3 loop spans 15 amino acids. V was trimmed by 0 bases and J by 2 bases, leaving 11 bases between them. CDR1 is SGHRS, CDR2 YFSETQ, per germline. The CDR3: CASSLVEGTQETQYF. The CDR3, as DNA: TGCGCCAGCAGCTTGGTGGAGGGTACTCAAGAGACCCAGTACTTC. Filled out from reference TRBV5-1 and TRBJ2-5, the complete variable domain reads KAGVTQTPRYLIKTRGQQVTLSCSPISGHRSVSWYQQTPGQGLQFLFEYFSETQRNKGNFPGRFSGRQFSNSRSEMNVSTLELGDSALYLCASSLVEGTQETQYFGPGTRLLVL.

This clonotype showed up just a few times. CDR3 sequence: CASSRTSEYYEQYF. The CDR3 coding sequence is TGTGCCAGCAGCCGGACTAGCGAGTACTACGAGCAGTACTTC. The chain couples TRBV7-8 to TRBJ2-7; TRBD2 agrees at 9 bases. Germline assignment: CDR1 SGHVS and CDR2 FQNEAQ. V lost 5 bases and J lost 3; bases outside the gene matches: 5. This CDR3 spans 14 amino acids.

The chain employs TRBV6-5 and TRBJ2-1, with no clear D. This CDR3 contains 15 residues. Trimming shortened V by 5 bases and J by 2 bases, and 13 bases separated the two germline ends. Germline V gene lookup returns CDR1 MNHEY and CDR2 SVGAGI. Here the CDR3 DNA reads TGTGCCAGCAGTCCGGACGGCCAGCCCTACAATGAGCAGTTCTTC. This encodes CASSPDGQPYNEQFF.

This clonotype was observed a handful of times. This sequence joins TRBV29-1 and TRBJ2-5; D call uncertain. CDR3 length equals 13 residues. Deletions cut 3 bases from V and 7 bases from J, with 15 bases between. Germline V gene data show CDR1 as SQVTM and CDR2 as ANQGSEA. The CDR3 region has the DNA TGCAGCGTTGACCCAGGTGGGATTGGGACCCAGTACTTC. Protein sequence: CSVDPGGIGTQYF. Full variable domain (missing parts from reference TRBV29-1 and TRBJ2-5): SAVISQKPSRDICQRGTSLTIQCQVDSQVTMMFWYRQQPGQSLTLIATANQGSEATYESGFVIDKFPISRPNLTFSTLTVSNMSPEDSSIYLCSVDPGGIGTQYFGPGTRLLVL.